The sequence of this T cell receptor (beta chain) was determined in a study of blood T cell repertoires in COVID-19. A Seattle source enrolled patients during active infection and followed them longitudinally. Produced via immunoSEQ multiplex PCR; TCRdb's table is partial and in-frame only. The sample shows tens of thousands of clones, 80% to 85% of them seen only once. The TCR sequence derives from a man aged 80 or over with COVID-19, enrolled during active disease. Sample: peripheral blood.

CDR3 nucleotide sequence: TGTGCCAGCTCACCCCTAAGTCCGGACAGCGATTCACCCCTCCACTTT. It encodes CASSPLSPDSDSPLHF. The chain combines TRBV18 with TRBJ1-6, with D perhaps matching TRBD1 (6 bases). Germline V gene lookup returns CDR1 KGHSH and CDR2 LQKENI. CDR3 length: 16 amino acids. The V end was cut by 3 bases, the J end by 8 bases, with 17 bases between.